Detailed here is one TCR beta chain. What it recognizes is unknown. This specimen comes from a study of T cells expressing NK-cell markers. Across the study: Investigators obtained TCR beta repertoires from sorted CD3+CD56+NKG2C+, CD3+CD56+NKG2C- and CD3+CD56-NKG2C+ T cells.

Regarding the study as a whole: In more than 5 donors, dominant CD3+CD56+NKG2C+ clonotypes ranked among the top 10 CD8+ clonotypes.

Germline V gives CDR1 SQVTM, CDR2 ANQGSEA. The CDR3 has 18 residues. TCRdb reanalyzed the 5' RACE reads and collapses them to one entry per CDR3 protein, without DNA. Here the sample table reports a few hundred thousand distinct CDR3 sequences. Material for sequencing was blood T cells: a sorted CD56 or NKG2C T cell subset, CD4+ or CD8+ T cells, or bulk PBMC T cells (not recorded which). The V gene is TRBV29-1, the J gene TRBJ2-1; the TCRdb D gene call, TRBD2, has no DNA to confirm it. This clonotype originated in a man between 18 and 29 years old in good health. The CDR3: CSALFGGGLAGSLGEQFF.